The entry below gives a single TCR beta chain sequence along with its context. Antigen unknown. This CDR3 has 15 amino acids. Looked up from germline, CDR1 is LNHDA and CDR2 is SQIVND (reference sequence). V shed 7 bases and J shed 1 base, with 13 bases lying between them. This sample stems from a study of T cell responses to AZD1222 COVID-19 vaccine. Overall study results and limits: At study baseline, merely over 5 AZD1222 recipients were seropositive.

The repertoire was sequenced with immunoSEQ multiplex PCR; TCRdb's copy has only in-frame clones and lacks some. The repertoire holds about 150,000 clones, around 84% seen once, with 5% to 5.5% in the top ten. The chain combines TRBV19 with TRBJ2-2; TRBD2 is a possible D gene (5 bases). The specimen comprised peripheral blood, sampled 28 days after the second AZD1222 dose. The origin of this receptor is an adult who received the AZD1222 COVID-19 vaccine. Here the CDR3 DNA reads TGTGCCAGTATGAGGGTGAGAATGAACACCGGGGAGCTGTTTTTT. Its translation is CASMRVRMNTGELFF.